This T cell receptor (beta chain) was documented in a study of technical replicates of blood from a handful of donors (dated by TCRdb to about 2017). Trimming removed 0 bases from V and 8 bases from J, leaving 17 bases between the germline ends. In the germline V gene, CDR1 corresponds to SGHDT and CDR2 to YYEEEE. The cysteine opens and the phenylalanine closes a CDR3 of 16 amino acids. CDR3 DNA is the only sequence kept; it has 48 bases, read in frame from the first base. This clone appeared a single time. No cognate antigen has been identified for it. Base qualities are not provided; no much larger clone lies one nucleotide away. The library was obtained by the immunoSEQ multiplex PCR assay. TCRdb holds this immuneACCESS table with in-frame rearrangements only. Some clones are missing; in checked studies, unresolved V genes explain under half, and the rest has no known cause. In all, the sample holds around 56,000 clones, and 90% to 95% of those were seen once. The ten largest clones represent about 3% of the sample.

This receptor chain uses TRBV5-6 and TRBJ1-4; a weak D assignment points to TRBD1 (5 bases agree). The sequenced sample consisted of PBMCs. The TCR originated in a human donor in good health. Some clones in this sample may be carry-over from other donors' samples. The DNA is as follows: TGTGCCAGCAGCTTGGCCAACCAGGCCCGGGGGGAAAAACTGTTTTTT. It translates to CASSLANQARGEKLFF.